This entry lists 16 T cell receptor beta chains sequenced from one sample in a study of shared clonotypes between healthy human individuals (dated by TCRdb to the early 2020s). The method was the immunoSEQ multiplex PCR assay. TCRdb carries this immuneACCESS record with in-frame sequences only. Its versions omit some clonotypes, under half of them owing to an unresolved V gene in the studies checked, with the rest unexplained. The sample data list about 680,000 clones, and roughly 70% of these were observed just once. Of the sample, around 2% is held by the ten largest clones. The source material was memory CD4+ T cells sorted from blood. This specimen's cell subset or site label, interpreted: CD45RA-negative fraction. Receptors were obtained from a woman aged 25-40 years in good health.

This clone has only a few counts. This chain joins TRBV10-2 and TRBJ1-2; tentatively, D is TRBD1 (5 bases). The V gene lost 3 bases and the J gene lost 4 bases, with 9 bases spanning the gap. The CDR3 is 13 amino acids. The germline V gene encodes CDR1 WSHSY and CDR2 SAAADI. The CDR3 coding sequence is TGCGCCAGCAGTGACAGGGCCGGCTATGGCTACACCTTC. Its protein is CASSDRAGYGYTF.

This sequence joins TRBV27 and TRBJ1-1; tentative D call: TRBD1 (6 bases). V was shortened by 6 bases and J by 0 bases, with 14 bases between the two germline ends. Germline-derived CDR1 and CDR2 are MNHEY and SMNVEV (reference sequence). This CDR3 region has 15 residues. The CDR3 spells CASRRLDSMNTEAFF. In nucleotides, the CDR3 is TGTGCCAGCAGACGTCTGGACAGTATGAACACTGAAGCTTTCTTT.

Turning to this clone: The junction departs from germline at one end; a sequencing error may be responsible. The chain combines TRBV6-6 with TRBJ1-1; D call uncertain. The CDR3 spans 14 residues. Germline V gives CDR1 MNHNY, CDR2 SVGAGI (reference sequence). CDR3 bases: TGTGCCAGCAGTTCCCAAGGGTTGAACGCTGAAGCTTTCTTT. Translated, it gives CASSSQGLNAEAFF.

The genes are TRBV6-5 and TRBJ1-5; the D gene is possibly TRBD1 (5 bases). CDR3 size: 15 residues. Germline V gene sequence: CDR1 MNHEY, CDR2 SVGAGI. V was clipped by 8 bases and J by 1 base, with 15 bases between them. As DNA, the CDR3 is TGTGCCAGCTCCCAGGGATTGTTGAGCAATCAGCCCCAGCATTTT. It specifies CASSQGLLSNQPQHF.

This rearrangement joins TRBV5-1 to TRBJ2-3, with 7 bases that match TRBD1. The germline V gene encodes CDR1 SGHRS and CDR2 YFSETQ. V was pared by 3 bases and J by 2 bases, with 6 bases of the junction left unmatched. The CDR3 totals 15 residues. CDR3 nucleotides: TGCGCCAGCAGCTCCGGACAGGAGTTCACAGATACGCAGTATTTT. It is translated as CASSSGQEFTDTQYF.

The rearrangement joins TRBV28 to TRBJ2-1; 8 nucleotides line up with TRBD2. V lost 8 bases to trimming and J lost 8 bases; unmatched junction nucleotides: 11. The CDR3 runs 14 residues. In germline, CDR1 is MDHEN, CDR2 SYDVKM. The CDR3 DNA is TGTGCCAGCTTCGGAACGGGAGGGTTCGATGAGCAGTTCTTC. Translated, it gives CASFGTGGFDEQFF.

V gene TRBV18 combines with J gene TRBJ1-1, with TRBD1 identical over 10 bases. CDR1 is KGHSH, CDR2 LQKENI, per germline. J gave up 5 bases and V 3 bases, and 18 bases lay outside the gene matches. The CDR3 runs 19 residues. CDR3 residues: CASSPTTPGTGVGKTEAFF. CDR3 DNA: TGTGCCAGCTCACCTACCACGCCCGGGACAGGGGTTGGAAAAACTGAAGCTTTCTTT.

The V and J genes are TRBV9 and TRBJ2-7; D is undetermined. Trimming pared 0 bases from V and 1 base from J, leaving 2 bases between. Germline V CDR1 and CDR2: SGDLS, YYNGEE. The CDR3 consists of 12 residues. CDR3 amino acids: CASSVVSYEQYF. CDR3 bases: TGTGCCAGCAGCGTAGTTTCCTACGAGCAGTACTTC.

This clone has only a few counts. The CDR3 protein is CASSQQGTDGNTIYF. The CDR3 DNA is TGTGCCAGCTCGCAGCAGGGGACGGATGGAAACACCATATATTTT. The chain links TRBV18 to TRBJ1-3; perhaps TRBD1 as D (6 bases). The CDR3 runs 15 residues. The germline gives CDR1 KGHSH, CDR2 LQKENI. Trimming pared 6 bases from V and 3 bases from J, leaving 15 bases between.

DNA of the CDR3: TGTGCCAGCAGCCCAGGTGGGGGAGGAGGGGAGTGGAATGAGCAGTTCTTC. It yields the protein CASSPGGGGGEWNEQFF. V is TRBV11-2 and J is TRBJ2-1, with D tentatively TRBD2 (6 bases). V was shortened by 5 bases and J by 7 bases, with 24 bases between the two germline ends. In germline, CDR1 is SGHAT, CDR2 FQNNGV. This CDR3 spans 17 amino acids.

The rearrangement links TRBV7-9 to TRBJ2-7; possible D gene TRBD1, 6 bases. The CDR3 length is 13 residues. Germline CDR1 SEHNR, CDR2 FQNEAQ (reference sequence). V was trimmed by 6 bases and J by 2 bases, leaving 11 bases between them. The CDR3 DNA reads as TGTGCCAGCAGTACCGAGGGGGCCTACGAGCAGTACTTC. Translation: CASSTEGAYEQYF.

This clone was detected only a few times. The rearrangement uses TRBV5-1 and TRBJ2-2; 7 bases align to TRBD2. The trim removed 0 bases at V and 1 base at J, leaving 6 bases unmatched. This CDR3 is built from 17 residues. Germline CDR1 SGHRS, CDR2 YFSETQ. CDR3 nucleotide sequence: TGCGCCAGCAGCTTGGGATCAGGGAGGGGGAACACCGGGGAGCTGTTTTTT. Translating it yields CASSLGSGRGNTGELFF.

The rearrangement links TRBV6-6 to TRBJ2-1, with D possibly TRBD2 on 7 matching bases. Between the trimmed V and J ends, which lost 0 bases and 3 bases, there was a span of 12 bases. Germline V gene lookup returns CDR1 MNHNY and CDR2 SVGAGI (reference sequence). The CDR3 sequence is 16 residues long. CDR3 nucleotides: TGTGCCAGCAGTTACTCGGGGGGGCGCCGCTACAATGAGCAGTTCTTC. This gives the protein CASSYSGGRRYNEQFF.

This clone was detected only a few times. V gene TRBV11-2 combines with J gene TRBJ1-5, with 8 nucleotides matching TRBD1. Germline-derived CDR1 and CDR2 are SGHAT and FQNNGV. This CDR3 is 15 amino acids long. After removal of 4 bases from V and 5 bases from J, the junction contained 7 bases not matched to a gene. As DNA, the CDR3 is TGTGCCAGCAGCTCCGGACAGGGAAAGTATCAGCCCCAGCATTTT. The encoded protein is CASSSGQGKYQPQHF.

The gene calls are TRBV19 and TRBJ2-7; 7 bases are a match to TRBD1. The CDR3 consists of 13 residues. CDR1 is LNHDA, CDR2 SQIVND, per germline (reference sequence). After removal of 6 bases from V and 3 bases from J, the junction contained 5 bases not matched to a gene. The CDR3 DNA sequence: TGTGCCAGTAGCCTAGGACAGGACTACGAGCAGTACTTC. Translation gives CASSLGQDYEQYF. Together with reference TRBV19 and TRBJ2-7, the CDR3 gives the full variable domain: DGGITQSPKYLFRKEGQNVTLSCEQNLNHDAMYWYRQDPGQGLRLIYYSQIVNDFQKGDIAEGYSVSREKKESFPLTVTSAQKNPTAFYLCASSLGQDYEQYFGPGTRLTVT.

V usage is TRBV15 and J usage is TRBJ1-4; maybe TRBD1 (5 bases). Trimming left V 0 bases short and J 1 base short, with 9 bases between. The CDR3 contains 16 residues. From germline, CDR1 is LNHNV and CDR2 YYDKDF (reference sequence). CDR3 nucleotide sequence: TGTGCCACCAGCAGAGATAATGGGGGAACTAATGAAAAACTGTTTTTT. It yields the protein CATSRDNGGTNEKLFF.